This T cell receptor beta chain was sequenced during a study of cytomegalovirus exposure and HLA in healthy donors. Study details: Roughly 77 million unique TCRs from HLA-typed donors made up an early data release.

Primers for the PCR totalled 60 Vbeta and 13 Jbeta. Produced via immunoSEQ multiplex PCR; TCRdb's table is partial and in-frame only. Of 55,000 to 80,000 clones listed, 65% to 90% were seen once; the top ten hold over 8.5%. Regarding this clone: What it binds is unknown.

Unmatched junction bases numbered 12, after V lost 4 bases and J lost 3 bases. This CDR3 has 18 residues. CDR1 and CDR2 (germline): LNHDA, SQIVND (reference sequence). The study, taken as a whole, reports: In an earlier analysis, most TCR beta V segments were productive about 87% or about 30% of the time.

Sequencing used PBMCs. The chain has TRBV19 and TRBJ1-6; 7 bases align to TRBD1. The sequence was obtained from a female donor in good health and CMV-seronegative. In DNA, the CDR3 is TGTGCCAGTAGTACGGGACAGTCGAATCGATTCTATAATTCACCCCTCCACTTT. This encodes CASSTGQSNRFYNSPLHF.